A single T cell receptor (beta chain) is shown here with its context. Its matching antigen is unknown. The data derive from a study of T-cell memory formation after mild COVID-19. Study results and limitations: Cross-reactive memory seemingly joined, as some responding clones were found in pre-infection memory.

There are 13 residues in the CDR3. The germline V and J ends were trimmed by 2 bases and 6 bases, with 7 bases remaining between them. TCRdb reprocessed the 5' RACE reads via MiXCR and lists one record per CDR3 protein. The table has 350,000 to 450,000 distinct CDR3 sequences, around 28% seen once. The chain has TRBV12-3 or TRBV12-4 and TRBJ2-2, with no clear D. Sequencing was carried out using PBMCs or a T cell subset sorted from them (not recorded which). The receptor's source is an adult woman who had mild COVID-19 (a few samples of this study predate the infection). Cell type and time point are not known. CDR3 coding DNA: TGTGCCAGCAGTTTAATGGCCGCCGGGGAGCTGTTTTTT. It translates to CASSLMAAGELFF.